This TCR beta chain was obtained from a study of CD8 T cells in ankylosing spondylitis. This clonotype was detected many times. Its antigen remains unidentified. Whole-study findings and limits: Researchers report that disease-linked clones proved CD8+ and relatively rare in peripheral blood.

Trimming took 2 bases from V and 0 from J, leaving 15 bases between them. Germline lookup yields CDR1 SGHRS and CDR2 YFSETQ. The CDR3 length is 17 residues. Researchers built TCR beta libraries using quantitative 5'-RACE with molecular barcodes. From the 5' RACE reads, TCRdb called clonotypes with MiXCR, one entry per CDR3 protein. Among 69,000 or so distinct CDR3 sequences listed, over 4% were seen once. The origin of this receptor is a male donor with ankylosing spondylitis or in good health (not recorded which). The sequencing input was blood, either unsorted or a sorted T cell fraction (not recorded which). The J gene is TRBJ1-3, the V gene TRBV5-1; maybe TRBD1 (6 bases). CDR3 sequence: CASSLNRDEASGNTIYF. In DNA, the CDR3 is TGCGCCAGCAGCTTAAACAGGGACGAAGCCTCTGGAAACACCATATATTTT.